This is a list of T cell receptor beta chains from one sample in a study of Graves' ophthalmopathy and Graves' hyperthyroidism. TCRdb reanalysed the multiplex PCR reads using MiXCR and keeps one entry per CDR3 protein. The data hold about 240,000 distinct CDR3 sequences, with around 42% observed a single time. Material: peripheral blood. Receptor source: an adult man with Graves' ophthalmopathy. The CDR3 runs from the conserved cysteine through the conserved F or W. D genes are given only for firm matches. Clone size is shown for a subset of rows, as once, few, many or a class of expanded clone.

>TRBJ1-4|TRBV7-2|15|few|NA
CASSLSEGDREKLFF
TGTGCCAGCAGCTTATCGGAAGGGGACCGAGAAAAACTGTTTTTT
>TRBJ1-6|TRBV5-4|15|few|TRBD1
CASSYMTGHGSPLHF
TGTGCCAGCAGCTACATGACAGGGCATGGATCACCCCTCCACTTT
>TRBJ1-2|TRBV3-1|13|few|NA
CASSHQGPYGYTF
TGTGCCAGCAGCCACCAGGGCCCCTATGGCTACACCTTC
>TRBJ2-5|TRBV25-1|14|many|NA
CASSEYYSQETQYF
TGTGCCAGCAGTGAATATTACAGCCAAGAGACCCAGTACTTC
>TRBJ1-1|TRBV12-3/TRBV12-4|14|few|NA
CASSPGQQNTKAFF
TGTGCCAGCAGCCCAGGACAGCAGAACACTAAAGCTTTCTTT
>TRBJ1-5|TRBV20-1|16|NA|TRBD1
CSATGQGAKGNQPQHF
TGCAGTGCTACCGGACAGGGGGCGAAGGGCAATCAGCCCCAGCATTTT
>TRBJ2-7|TRBV7-9|15|once|NA
CASSLVSGLTYEQYF
TGTGCCAGCAGCTTAGTTTCGGGACTGACCTACGAGCAGTACTTC
>TRBJ2-7|TRBV29-1|17|NA|TRBD1
CSVEDRDRGPSWNEQYF
TGCAGCGTTGAAGATCGAGACAGGGGGCCTTCCTGGAACGAGCAGTACTTC
>TRBJ1-4|TRBV12-3/TRBV12-4|16|NA|NA
CASSLVSWGAGEKLFF
TGTGCCAGCAGTTTAGTTTCGTGGGGCGCCGGAGAAAAACTGTTTTTT
>TRBJ2-7|TRBV20-1|13|NA|NA
CSARVGRDSEQYF
TGCAGTGCTAGAGTGGGCAGGGACTCCGAGCAGTACTTC
>TRBJ2-5|TRBV2|13|NA|NA
CASSGELQETQYF
TGTGCCAGCAGTGGAGAACTGCAAGAGACCCAGTACTTC
>TRBJ1-1|TRBV20-1|13|few|NA
CSARDAGNTEAFF
TGCAGTGCTAGAGATGCAGGGAACACTGAAGCTTTCTTT
>TRBJ2-5|TRBV19|14|NA|NA
CASSIGQALGTQYF
TGTGCCAGTAGTATTGGCCAGGCGCTAGGGACCCAGTACTTC
>TRBJ2-7|TRBV19|13|NA|NA
CASSIADGYEQYF
TGTGCCAGTAGTATAGCCGACGGCTACGAGCAGTACTTC
>TRBJ2-2|TRBV6-5|15|NA|NA
CASSYRGRNTGELFF
TGTGCCAGCAGTTACCGAGGGAGGAACACCGGGGAGCTGTTTTTT
>TRBJ2-7|TRBV5-1|17|NA|TRBD2
CASSWGTSKGSSYEQYF
TGCGCCAGCAGCTGGGGGACTAGCAAGGGGAGCTCCTACGAGCAGTACTTC
>TRBJ1-1|TRBV19|14|NA|TRBD1
CASSATGVNTEAFF
TGTGCCAGTAGTGCGACAGGGGTGAACACTGAAGCTTTCTTT
>TRBJ2-7|TRBV5-8|14|NA|TRBD2
CASSVIGGRYEQYF
TGTGCCAGCAGCGTGATCGGCGGGAGATACGAGCAGTACTTC
>TRBJ2-5|TRBV25-1|14|many|NA
CASSEGGEEETQYF
TGTGCCAGCAGTGAAGGCGGGGAGGAAGAGACCCAGTACTTC
>TRBJ2-5|TRBV4-1|15|NA|TRBD2
CASSPGTSGGETQYF
TGTGCCAGCAGCCCCGGGACTAGCGGGGGGGAGACCCAGTACTTC